The 26 T cell receptor beta chains listed next were all sequenced from one sample in a study of cytomegalovirus exposure and HLA in healthy donors. Primers: 60 Vbeta forward and 13 Jbeta reverse. Assay: immunoSEQ multiplex PCR; the TCRdb copy retains only in-frame clones and omits some. The sample has 160,000 or so clones, approximately 80% seen once; the top ten hold roughly 1.4%. The sequenced sample consisted of PBMCs. The receptors stem from a young woman in good health and CMV-seronegative.

The chain has TRBV6-5 and TRBJ2-7, with 7 bases identical to TRBD1. Germline loops: CDR1 MNHEY, CDR2 SVGAGI. Germline trimming cut 7 bases from V and 3 bases from J; bases unmatched to any gene: 6. The CDR3 runs to 13 residues. CDR3 residues: CASTRQGNYEQYF. The DNA of the CDR3 is TGTGCCAGCACGAGACAGGGAAACTACGAGCAGTACTTC.

J is TRBJ1-2 and V is TRBV7-9; tentative D call: TRBD1 (6 bases). This CDR3 contains 16 residues. Trimming shortened V by 3 bases and J by 7 bases, and 21 bases separated the two germline ends. The germline V gene has CDR1 SEHNR and CDR2 FQNEAQ (reference sequence). The CDR3 nucleotides read TGTGCCAGCAGCTTTTCCGGGACACCAAATGCCCTTGGCTACACCTTC. Its translation: CASSFSGTPNALGYTF.

The CDR3 spells CASSTPTGYVEKLFF. The CDR3 DNA reads TGTGCCAGCAGTACCCCGACAGGGTACGTTGAAAAACTGTTTTTT. J is TRBJ1-4 and V is TRBV28, with 7 bases that match TRBD1. CDR3 size: 15 residues. After removal of 5 bases from V and 7 bases from J, the junction contained 10 bases not matched to a gene. CDR1 is MDHEN and CDR2 is SYDVKM in the germline V gene.

V gene TRBV14 combines with J gene TRBJ2-6; no definite D call. The germline gives CDR1 SGHDN, CDR2 FVKESK. V gave up 5 bases and J gave up 2 bases, with 7 bases separating them. The CDR3 is made up of 14 amino acids. DNA for the CDR3: TGTGCCAGCAGCTCCCCGGCTGGGGCCAACGTCCTGACTTTC. This codes for CASSSPAGANVLTF.

This rearrangement joins TRBV18 to TRBJ2-5, with 10 positions matching TRBD1. The J call may be incorrect, as the DNA end agrees better with TRBJ2-7. Germline V CDR1 and CDR2: KGHSH, LQKENI. The CDR3 consists of 16 residues. This CDR3 reads CASSPRGQGVANEQYF. Written as DNA, the CDR3 is TGTGCCAGCTCACCGAGAGGACAGGGGGTGGCAAACGAGCAGTACTTC.

The sample holds a few counts of this clone. This sequence joins TRBV5-6 and TRBJ1-2, with D possibly being TRBD1 (5 bases). Germline-derived CDR1 and CDR2 are SGHDT and YYEEEE. V shed 3 bases and J shed 2 bases, with 14 bases lying between them. The CDR3 loop spans 15 amino acids. As DNA, the CDR3 is TGTGCCAGCAGCTGGGGGGTCCAGGGAAACTATGGCTACACCTTC. As protein: CASSWGVQGNYGYTF.

The chain joins TRBV19 to TRBJ1-5, with D perhaps TRBD1 (6 bases). V gave up 7 bases and J gave up 1 base, with 17 bases separating them. The CDR3 loop spans 16 amino acids. From germline, CDR1 is LNHDA and CDR2 SQIVND (reference sequence). The CDR3, as DNA: TGTGCCAGTAACCCAAGGGGAACAGGGAGCAATCAGCCCCAGCATTTT. It yields the protein CASNPRGTGSNQPQHF.

This chain joins TRBV19 and TRBJ1-2; 8 positions agree with TRBD1. V shed 3 bases, J shed 6 bases, and the junction held 9 bases outside the gene matches. Germline CDR1 LNHDA, CDR2 SQIVND (reference sequence). The CDR3 has 15 residues. Here the CDR3 reads CASSMRQGAFDGYTF. CDR3 in DNA: TGTGCCAGTAGTATGCGGCAGGGGGCTTTCGATGGCTACACCTTC.

This chain joins TRBV6-1 and TRBJ2-5; D perhaps matches TRBD1 (5 bases). V was clipped by 2 bases and J by 4 bases, with 8 bases between them. The CDR3 sequence is 13 residues long. In germline, CDR1 is MNHNS, CDR2 SASEGT. CDR3 in amino acids: CASSETGRETQYF. The DNA of the CDR3 is TGTGCCAGCAGTGAAACAGGTCGAGAGACCCAGTACTTC.

This chain joins TRBV28 and TRBJ1-1, with D tentatively TRBD1 (5 bases). Germline V lookup: CDR1 MDHEN, CDR2 SYDVKM. Deletions cut 3 bases from V and 0 bases from J, with 17 bases between. The CDR3 loop spans 17 amino acids. DNA of the CDR3: TGTGCCAGCAGTTTCGACGGGGGGGGGAAGGTGAACACTGAAGCTTTCTTT. Amino acid sequence: CASSFDGGGKVNTEAFF.

The chain couples TRBV27 to TRBJ2-2; 12 nucleotides line up with TRBD2. The CDR3 consists of 16 residues. Trimming removed 2 bases from V and 9 bases from J; junction bases left unmatched: 7. CDR1 MNHEY and CDR2 SMNVEV come from the germline V gene (reference sequence). CDR3 bases: TGTGCCAGCAGTTTACTGCTAGCGGGGGGGCCCCGGGAGCTGTTTTTT. As protein: CASSLLLAGGPRELFF.

The chain has TRBV5-1 and TRBJ1-2; D not resolved. CDR1 and CDR2 from the germline V gene are SGHRS and YFSETQ. The CDR3 is made up of 14 amino acids. V was shortened by 4 bases and J by 8 bases, with 18 bases between the two germline ends. The CDR3 bases are TGCGCCAGCAGCCAAACCTCCGGGAGCCGGGGCTACACCTTC. Protein product: CASSQTSGSRGYTF.

This sequence joins TRBV29-1 and TRBJ2-2; 7 nucleotides agree with TRBD1. CDR1 and CDR2 (germline): SQVTM, ANQGSEA. V lost 6 bases, J lost 5 bases, and 0 bases stayed unmatched. The CDR3 loop spans 11 amino acids. The CDR3 reads CSVQGTGELFF. In DNA, the CDR3 is TGCAGCGTACAGGGGACCGGGGAGCTGTTTTTT.

V usage is TRBV5-1 and J usage is TRBJ1-6; tentative D call: TRBD1 (5 bases). From germline, CDR1 is SGHRS and CDR2 YFSETQ. The CDR3 covers 14 residues. With 3 bases removed from V and 9 bases from J, the gap between germline ends came to 13 bases. CDR3 residues: CASSSREGSSPLHF. CDR3 coding DNA: TGCGCCAGCAGCTCCAGGGAAGGTTCTTCACCCCTCCACTTT.

This rearrangement joins TRBV5-6 to TRBJ2-1, with 7 positions matching TRBD1. CDR1 and CDR2 from the germline V gene are SGHDT and YYEEEE. V lost 4 bases, J lost 0 bases, and 4 bases stayed unmatched. The CDR3 sequence is 15 residues long. In DNA form, the CDR3 reads TGTGCCAGCAGCCTTGGGACAGCCTCCTACAATGAGCAGTTCTTC. This translates into CASSLGTASYNEQFF.

This clone has just one count. This rearrangement joins TRBV9 to TRBJ1-5, with TRBD1 identical over 7 bases. Germline-derived CDR1 and CDR2 are SGDLS and YYNGEE. The CDR3 is 15 residues long. The V segment lost 2 bases and the J segment 6 bases; nucleotides outside the gene matches: 8. CDR3 loop: CASSVVHRGCQPQHF. The DNA of the CDR3 is TGTGCCAGCAGCGTCGTCCACAGGGGCTGTCAGCCCCAGCATTTT.

CDR3 sequence (DNA): TGTGCCAGCGGACAGGGGATGTTTGGCTACACCTTC. This encodes CASGQGMFGYTF. The chain is built from TRBV6-5 and TRBJ1-2; TRBD1 matches at 9 bases. The CDR3 consists of 12 residues. Trimming at V came to 8 bases and at J to 7 bases, leaving 5 bases not matched to a gene. Germline V lookup: CDR1 MNHEY, CDR2 SVGAGI.

V and J are TRBV5-4 and TRBJ2-4; 7 bases match TRBD2. The CDR3 has 16 amino acids. V was pared by 1 base and J by 5 bases, with 9 bases of the junction left unmatched. Germline V CDR1 and CDR2: SGHNT, YYREEE (reference sequence). As DNA, the CDR3 is TGTGCCAGCAGCTTGAAGGTTTCTAGCGGAGAAAACATTCAGTACTTC. Amino acids: CASSLKVSSGENIQYF.

The chain is built from TRBV6-6 and TRBJ1-2; 11 bases are a match to TRBD1. The CDR3 runs to 13 residues. CDR1 is MNHNY and CDR2 is SVGAGI in the germline V gene (reference sequence). The V gene end was trimmed by 8 bases and the J gene end by 8 bases; junction bases not matched to a gene: 7. The CDR3 DNA reads TGTGCCAGCCGGGGACAGGGGGTCGAGGGCTACACCTTC. Protein: CASRGQGVEGYTF.

The chain uses TRBV18 and TRBJ1-2; 7 nucleotides line up with TRBD1. Germline V gene lookup returns CDR1 KGHSH and CDR2 LQKENI. Trimming cost V 5 bases and J 4 bases; bases outside gene matches: 7. The CDR3 runs to 14 residues. The CDR3 region has the DNA TGTGCCAGCTCATCGGACAGGATAAGCTATGGCTACACCTTC. This encodes CASSSDRISYGYTF.

This chain uses TRBV30 with TRBJ2-7; possible D gene TRBD1, 5 bases. The CDR3 is made up of 14 amino acids. Per germline, CDR1 GTSNPN and CDR2 SVGIG (reference sequence). Trimming stripped 2 bases from V and 0 bases from J, with 11 bases between. Here the CDR3 reads CAWSPRTFSYEQYF. Here the CDR3 DNA reads TGTGCCTGGAGTCCAAGGACATTCTCCTACGAGCAGTACTTC.

The V gene is TRBV28, the J gene TRBJ2-4; the D gene is possibly TRBD1 (6 bases). Trimming cost V 6 bases and J 0 bases, with 12 bases left between them. The CDR3 consists of 15 residues. CDR1 and CDR2 from the germline V gene are MDHEN and SYDVKM. The CDR3 nucleotides are TGTGCCAGCAGCACACAGGGATTAGCCAAAAACATTCAGTACTTC. It codes for CASSTQGLAKNIQYF.

The CDR3 DNA reads TGTGCCAGCAGCTTATCGGGTCAGGGGGCACAAGTAGATACGCAGTATTTT. Its translation is CASSLSGQGAQVDTQYF. The rearrangement links TRBV7-9 to TRBJ2-3; 8 bases fit TRBD1. This CDR3 contains 17 residues. Germline-derived CDR1 and CDR2 are SEHNR and FQNEAQ (reference sequence). The V and J ends lost 2 bases and 5 bases, in that order; junction bases with no gene match: 12. Drawing the rest from reference TRBV7-9 and TRBJ2-3, the complete variable domain is DTGVSQNPRHKITKRGQNVTFRCDPISEHNRLYWYRQTLGQGPEFLTYFQNEAQLEKSRLLSDRFSAERPKGSFSTLEIQRTEQGDSAMYLCASSLSGQGAQVDTQYFGPGTRLTVL.

As to this clone: The junction shows a germline mismatch at one end, possibly a read error. The chain carries TRBV5-1 and TRBJ2-6; D gene unclear. The CDR3 sequence is 13 residues long. Per germline, CDR1 SGHRS and CDR2 YFSETQ. CDR3 region: CASSVVSANGLTF. Here the CDR3 DNA reads TGCGCCAGCAGCGTTGTAAGTGCCAACGGCCTGACTTTC.

The V gene is TRBV28, the J gene TRBJ2-1, with a tentative D call TRBD1 (5 bases). V lost 5 bases and J lost 5, with 13 bases in between. Looked up from germline, CDR1 is MDHEN and CDR2 is SYDVKM. CDR3 size: 14 residues. CDR3 sequence (DNA): TGTGCCAGCAGTCCCCGGACACATAACAATGAGCAGTTCTTC. It translates to CASSPRTHNNEQFF.

The J gene is TRBJ2-5, the V gene TRBV4-2, with 7 bases fitting TRBD2. The CDR3 totals 15 residues. J lost 2 bases, V lost 9 bases, and 12 bases had no gene match. Germline assignment: CDR1 LGHNA and CDR2 YNFKEQ. The CDR3 bases are TGTGCCAGACCGAAAAGTGGGACTAAACAAGAGACCCAGTACTTC. Protein sequence: CARPKSGTKQETQYF.